This T cell receptor (beta chain) was recorded in a study of blood T cell repertoires in COVID-19 (dated by TCRdb to the early 2020s). General notes on the study: Collaborator samples came from the United States, Italy and Spain and covered acute and convalescent phases of COVID-19. The material from the prospective study consisted of cDNA or gDNA derived from T cells, B-cell-depleted T cells, or PBMCs. Deeply sampled blood TCRbeta repertoires from subjects exposed to, actively infected with, or recovered from COVID-19 were included in the dataset. The repertoires were released in a freely available public database meant as a resource for research on the immune response to SARS-CoV-2. The samples were drawn from the first 160 participants of the ongoing ImmuneRACE study and from 1,254 subjects provided by 6 global collaborators. The sample metadata nearly always contained a de-identified subject ID, COVID-19 status, age in years and sex. Where available, HLA class I and class II types were obtained from metadata supplied by the sample provider rather than from assay-based typing. Study-level results and caveats: How much clinical and demographic metadata was included differed by source and by participant, and the metadata was provided uncurated.

The germline ends are 11 bases apart after V is trimmed by 3 bases and J by 8 bases. Measured from the cysteine to the phenylalanine, the CDR3 is 13 residues long. Here the CDR3 DNA is all that survives: 39 bases in frame from base 1. From a lookup of the germline V gene (reference sequence), CDR1 and CDR2 are MNHEY and SMNVEV. The immunoSEQ Assay, a bias-controlled multiplex PCR, was used to amplify TCRbeta CDR3 regions from genomic DNA. Turning to the authors' computational methods: The number of nucleated cells in each sample was estimated from the amplification of reference gene primers within the assay. Sequence reads were collapsed and filtered to measure the absolute abundance of every unique TCRbeta CDR3 rearrangement. For each sample, productive Simpson clonality was calculated as the square root of Simpson's diversity index across productive rearrangements. Here the immuneACCESS table is served through TCRdb, limited to in-frame sequences with V and J called. Missing clones are a known gap in these copies; in checked studies unresolved V genes cover under half, and the rest lacks a known reason. V and J calls and clone size are given by that table; D and trimming were obtained from the DNA. A total of about 6,600 clones appear in this sample, approximately 92% of them only once. The leading ten clones occupy roughly 4% of the sample.

The collaborating institutions used their own protocols to collect whole blood in K2EDTA tubes. For TCRbeta analysis, collaborators shipped samples as frozen whole blood, isolated PBMCs, or DNA extracted from either of those sample types. A remark on this clone: Its recognized antigen is unknown. No base quality information exists; no much larger clone differs at one position.

The chain joins TRBV27 to TRBJ2-1; possibly the D gene is TRBD1, per 5 matching bases. The sequence came from a man at least 80 years old with active COVID-19. The sequencing sample was made of peripheral blood. The sequence in DNA is TGTGCCAGCAGTTTTATAGGCAGGGATGAGCAGTTCTTC. This translates into CASSFIGRDEQFF.